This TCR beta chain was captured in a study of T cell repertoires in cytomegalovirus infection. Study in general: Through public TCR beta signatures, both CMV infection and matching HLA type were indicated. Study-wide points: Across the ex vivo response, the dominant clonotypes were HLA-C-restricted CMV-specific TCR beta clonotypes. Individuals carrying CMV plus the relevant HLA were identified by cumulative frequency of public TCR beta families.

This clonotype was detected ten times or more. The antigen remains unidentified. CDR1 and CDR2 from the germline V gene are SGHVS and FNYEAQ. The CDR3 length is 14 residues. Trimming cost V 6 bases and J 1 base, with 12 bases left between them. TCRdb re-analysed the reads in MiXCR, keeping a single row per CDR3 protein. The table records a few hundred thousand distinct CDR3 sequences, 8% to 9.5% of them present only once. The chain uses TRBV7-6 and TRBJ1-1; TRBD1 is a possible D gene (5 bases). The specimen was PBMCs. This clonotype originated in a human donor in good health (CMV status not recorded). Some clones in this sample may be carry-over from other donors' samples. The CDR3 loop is CASRRGLQNTEAFF. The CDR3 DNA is TGTGCCAGCAGGCGGGGACTTCAGAACACTGAAGCTTTCTTT.